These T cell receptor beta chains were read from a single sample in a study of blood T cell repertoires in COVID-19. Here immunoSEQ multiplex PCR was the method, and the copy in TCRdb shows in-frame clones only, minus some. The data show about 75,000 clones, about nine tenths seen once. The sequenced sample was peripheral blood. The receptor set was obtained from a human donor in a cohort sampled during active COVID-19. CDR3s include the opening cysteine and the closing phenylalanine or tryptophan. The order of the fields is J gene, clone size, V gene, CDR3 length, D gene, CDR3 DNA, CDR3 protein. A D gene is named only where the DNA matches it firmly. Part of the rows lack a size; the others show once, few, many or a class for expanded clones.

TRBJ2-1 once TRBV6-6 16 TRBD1 TGTGCCAGCAGTTCCGGACGACAGGGTACCTACAATGAGCAGTTCTTC CASSSGRQGTYNEQFF
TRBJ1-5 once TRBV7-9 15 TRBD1 TGTGCCAGCAGCTTCGGACAGGGTGGCAATCAGCCCCAGCATTTT CASSFGQGGNQPQHF
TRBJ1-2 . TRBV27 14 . TGTGCCAGCAGTTTATCCGGGGTTGGCTATGGCTACACCTTC CASSLSGVGYGYTF
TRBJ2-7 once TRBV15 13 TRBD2 TGTGCCACCGGGGAGCGGGAGGTCTACGAGCAGTACTTC CATGEREVYEQYF
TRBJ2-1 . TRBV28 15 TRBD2 TGTGCCAGCAGCCATGCTAGCGGGGGCAGAGGTGAGCAGTTCTTC CASSHASGGRGEQFF
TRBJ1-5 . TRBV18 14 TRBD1 TGTGCCAGCTCCCAGGGACAGGTGGATCAGCCCCAGCATTTT CASSQGQVDQPQHF
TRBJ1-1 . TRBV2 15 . TGTGCCAGCAGTCGGGTCGGGACATTGAACACTGAAGCTTTCTTT CASSRVGTLNTEAFF
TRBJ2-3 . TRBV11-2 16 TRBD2 TGTGCCAGCAGCCTCGAGACGGGAGGGTTCACAGATACGCAGTATTTT CASSLETGGFTDTQYF
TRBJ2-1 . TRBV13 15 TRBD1 TGTGCCAGCAGCACCAGGACAGGGGGGACGCATGAGCAGTTCTTC CASSTRTGGTHEQFF
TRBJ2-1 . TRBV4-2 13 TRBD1 TGTGCCAGCAGGTCGACAGGGCTCTTGGAGCAGTTCTTC CASRSTGLLEQFF
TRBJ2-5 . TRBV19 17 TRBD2 TGTGCCAGTAGTCCGACCCGACTAGCGGGAGGAGGAGAGACCCAGTACTTC CASSPTRLAGGGETQYF
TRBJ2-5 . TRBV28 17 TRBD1 TGTGCCAGCAGTATCCCTTGGAGGGCAGGGGGCATTGAGACCCAGTACTTC CASSIPWRAGGIETQYF
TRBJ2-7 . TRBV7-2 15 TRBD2 TGTGCCAGCAGCTCACCTAGCGGGTACTCCTACGAGCAGTACTTC CASSSPSGYSYEQYF
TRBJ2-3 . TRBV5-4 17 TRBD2 TGTGCCAGCAGCTCAGGGCGGGGCGGGGGAGGCACAGATACGCAGTATTTT CASSSGRGGGGTDTQYF
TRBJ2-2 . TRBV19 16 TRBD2 TGTGCCAGTAGTATATGGCGGGGGGGCAGAACCGGGGAGCTGTTTTTT CASSIWRGGRTGELFF
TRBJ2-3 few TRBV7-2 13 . TGTGCCAGCAGACCACCAGGGCCAGATACGCAGTATTTT CASRPPGPDTQYF
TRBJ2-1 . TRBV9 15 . TGTGCCAGCTCCCCACTCGGGAGCTCCTACAATGAGCAGTTCTTC CASSPLGSSYNEQFF
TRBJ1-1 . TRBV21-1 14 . TGTGCCAGCCCTCTGGGACAGGGGAGGACTGAAGCTTTCTTT CASPLGQGRTEAFF
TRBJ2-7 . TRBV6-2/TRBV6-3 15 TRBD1 TGTGCCAGCAGTCACCCGACAGGGGGCTCCTACGAGCAGTACTTC CASSHPTGGSYEQYF
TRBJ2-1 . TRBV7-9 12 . TGTGCCAGCAGTTCTAGGCTTGATGAGCAGTTCTTC CASSSRLDEQFF
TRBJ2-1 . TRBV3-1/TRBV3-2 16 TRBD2 TGTGCCAGCAGCCAACAGACCGTCGGACTAGGCAATGAGCAGTTCTTC CASSQQTVGLGNEQFF
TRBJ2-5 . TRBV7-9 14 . TGTGCCAGCAGCCCCGCCGAGTACCAAGAGACCCAGTACTTC CASSPAEYQETQYF
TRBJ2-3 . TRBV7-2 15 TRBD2 TGTGCCAGCAGAATAGCGGGGGCCAACACAGATACGCAGTATTTT CASRIAGANTDTQYF
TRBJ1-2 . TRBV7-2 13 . TGTGCCAGCAGCTCCAGGAGGAGGGTTGGCTACACCTTC CASSSRRRVGYTF
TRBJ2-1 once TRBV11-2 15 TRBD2 TGTGCCAGCAGCTTAGCTAGCGGAAAGAACAATGAGCAGTTCTTC CASSLASGKNNEQFF
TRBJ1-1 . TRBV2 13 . TGTGCCAGCAGTGACCCCTTGAACACTGAAGCTTTCTTT CASSDPLNTEAFF
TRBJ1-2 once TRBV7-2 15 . TGTGCCAGCAGCTTACTCGGACAGAGGTCAGGCGGCTACACCTTC CASSLLGQRSGGYTF
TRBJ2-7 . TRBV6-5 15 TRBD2 TGTGCCAGCAGTTATAGGACTAGCGGGGTCGGCGAGCAGTACTTC CASSYRTSGVGEQYF
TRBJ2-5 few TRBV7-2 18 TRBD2 TGTGCCAGCAGCTTAGGGTCTTCTGCGGGAGCGGCAGGAGGGACCCAGTACTTC CASSLGSSAGAAGGTQYF
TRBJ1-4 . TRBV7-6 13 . TGTGCCAGCAGCTTAGCGGGGGGGGAAAAACTGTTTTTT CASSLAGGEKLFF
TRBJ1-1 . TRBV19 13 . TGTGCCAGTAGTTCCGGGGTTAGCACTGAAGCTTTCTTT CASSSGVSTEAFF
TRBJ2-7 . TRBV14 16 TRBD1 TGTGCCAGCAGCCAAGAAGGGACAGCCTCCTTCTACGAGCAGTACTTC CASSQEGTASFYEQYF
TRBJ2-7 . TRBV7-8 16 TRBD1 TGTGCCAGCAGCCGCGTTCCGGGACAGAGAAGCTACGAGCAGTACTTC CASSRVPGQRSYEQYF
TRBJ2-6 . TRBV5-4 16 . TGTGCCAGCAGCTCGCCACCAGGGGCCGGGGCCAACGTCCTGACTTTC CASSSPPGAGANVLTF
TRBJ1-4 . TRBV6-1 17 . TGTGCCAGCAGTGAAAGGGGCAGGGTCCCCCGTAATGAAAAACTGTTTTTT CASSERGRVPRNEKLFF
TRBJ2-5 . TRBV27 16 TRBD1 TGTGCCAGCAGTTTAAGGACGGGACAGGGGAGGGAGACCCAGTACTTC CASSLRTGQGRETQYF
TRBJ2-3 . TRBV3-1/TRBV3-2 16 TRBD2 TGTGCCAGCAGCCCCGGGGCGGGGGGGGCCACAGATACGCAGTATTTT CASSPGAGGATDTQYF
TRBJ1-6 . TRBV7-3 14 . TGTGCCAGCAGCTTAGGGACACAAAATTCACCCCTCCACTTT CASSLGTQNSPLHF
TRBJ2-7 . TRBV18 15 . TGTGCCAGCTCCCCCCCGGGTCGAGGGTCCTACGAGCAGTACTTC CASSPPGRGSYEQYF
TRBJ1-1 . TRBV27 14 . TGTGCCAGCAGTTTATCCCATCGATTGGCAGAAGCTTTCTTT CASSLSHRLAEAFF
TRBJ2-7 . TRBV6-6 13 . TGTGCCAGCAGTTACAGCGTGGACTACGAGCAGTACTTC CASSYSVDYEQYF
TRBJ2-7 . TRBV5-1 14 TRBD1 TGCGCCAGCAGCTTGGGGCAGGGGGCCAACGAGCAGTACTTC CASSLGQGANEQYF
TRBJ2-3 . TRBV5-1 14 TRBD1 TGCGCCAGCAGCTCGGGACAGGGCACAGATACGCAGTATTTT CASSSGQGTDTQYF
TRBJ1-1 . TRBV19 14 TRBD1 TGTGCCACCACCCCGGGACAGGGAGGAACTGAAGCTTTCTTT CATTPGQGGTEAFF
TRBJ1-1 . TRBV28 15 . TGTGCCAGCAGTTTTCTTCTTGGGGGGAATACTGAAGCTTTCTTT CASSFLLGGNTEAFF
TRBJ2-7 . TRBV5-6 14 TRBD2 TGTGCCAGCAGCCCGGGAGGGGCCTACTACGAGCAGTACTTC CASSPGGAYYEQYF
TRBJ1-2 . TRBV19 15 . TGTGCCAGTAGTATAGACCTGGGGGCCAACTATGGCTACACCTTC CASSIDLGANYGYTF
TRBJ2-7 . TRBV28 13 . TGTGCCAGCAGTACGGGGTCCCCCCCGGAGCAGTACTTC CASSTGSPPEQYF
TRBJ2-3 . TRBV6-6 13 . TGTGCCAGCAAGGCGCGGATCACAGATACGCAGTATTTT CASKARITDTQYF
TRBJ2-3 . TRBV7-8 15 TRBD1 TGTGCCAGCAGCCGGGACAGGGGCAATACAGATACGCAGTATTTT CASSRDRGNTDTQYF
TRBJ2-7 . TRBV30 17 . TGTGCCTGGAGTCCGGGCCGCATTACGGGGAGCTCCTACGAGCAGTACTTC CAWSPGRITGSSYEQYF
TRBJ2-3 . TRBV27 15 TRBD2 TGTGCCAGCAGTTACTCTAGCGGGGGGGCATATACGCAGTATTTT CASSYSSGGAYTQYF
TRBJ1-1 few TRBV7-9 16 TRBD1 TGTGCCAGCAGCCCTTCCGTGGGGCAGGGGGGTACTGAAGCTTTCTTT CASSPSVGQGGTEAFF
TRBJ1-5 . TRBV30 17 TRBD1 TGTGCCTGGAGTGTGGGCGCGAGGCAGGGGGGCAATCAGCCCCAGCATTTT CAWSVGARQGGNQPQHF
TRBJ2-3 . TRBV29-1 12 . TGCAGCGTTGAAATCCACACAGATACGCAGTATTTT CSVEIHTDTQYF